What follows are 20 T cell receptor beta chains derived from one specimen sequenced in a study of blood T cell repertoires in COVID-19. Produced via immunoSEQ multiplex PCR; TCRdb's table is partial and in-frame only. The sample has about 400,000 clones; approximately 88% are singletons. The specimen sequenced was PBMCs or T cells enriched from blood (not recorded which). These receptors were collected from a woman aged 40 to 50 with acute COVID-19.

This chain links TRBV3-1 (or the pseudogene TRBV3-2) with TRBJ2-5; D not resolved. The ends were cut back, 2 bases at V and 5 bases at J, with 18 bases in the middle. This CDR3 spans 16 amino acids. CDR1 is LGHDT and CDR2 is YNNKEL in the germline V gene (reference sequence). The CDR3 loop is CASSQSGWAPWETQYF. CDR3 DNA sequence: TGTGCCAGCAGCCAAAGTGGGTGGGCCCCTTGGGAGACCCAGTACTTC.

The rearrangement uses TRBV3-1 (or the pseudogene TRBV3-2) and TRBJ2-5; D is undetermined. From germline, CDR1 is LGHDT and CDR2 YNNKEL (reference sequence). The CDR3 extends over 13 amino acids. V dropped 3 bases and J dropped 2 bases, with 7 bases sitting between them. The CDR3, as DNA: TGTGCCAGCAGCCACGCGGAACAAGAGACCCAGTACTTC. It is translated as CASSHAEQETQYF.

The chain recombines TRBV6-6 with TRBJ1-2; 12 bases line up with TRBD1. V dropped 5 bases and J dropped 0; count of bases not matched to a gene: 4. CDR1 is MNHNY, CDR2 SVGAGI, per germline (reference sequence). The CDR3 has 16 residues. The CDR3, as DNA: TGTGCCAGCAGTCGACGGGACAGGGGGCCTAACTATGGCTACACCTTC. It specifies CASSRRDRGPNYGYTF.

The chain joins TRBV2 to TRBJ1-2; 7 nucleotides align to TRBD1. Germline trimming cut 6 bases from V and 4 bases from J; bases unmatched to any gene: 11. Germline CDR1 SNHLY, CDR2 FYNNEI. CDR3 length: 15 amino acids. CDR3 DNA: TGTGCCAGCAGCTTATATCTTCAGGGGGGCTATGGCTACACCTTC. Residues: CASSLYLQGGYGYTF.

The CDR3 is CATSVAGWYNEQFF. The CDR3 region has the DNA TGTGCCACCAGCGTAGCGGGGTGGTACAATGAGCAGTTCTTC. This chain connects TRBV24-1 to TRBJ2-1; 8 bases are a match to TRBD2. This CDR3 spans 14 amino acids. Per germline, CDR1 KGHDR and CDR2 SFDVKD. Losses at the gene ends were 7 bases for V and 4 bases for J; bases not matched to a gene: 5.

V gene TRBV11-2 combines with J gene TRBJ2-6, with a weak D call TRBD1 (5 bases). The CDR3 runs 13 residues. V lost 6 bases and J 4 bases, leaving 7 bases between the germline ends. CDR1 and CDR2 from the germline V gene are SGHAT and FQNNGV. The CDR3 DNA follows: TGTGCCAGCAGGGACAACGGGGCCAACGTCCTGACTTTC. It specifies CASRDNGANVLTF.

This rearrangement joins TRBV18 to TRBJ1-2; a possible D gene is TRBD1 (6 bases). The CDR3 has 14 amino acids. V lost 2 bases and J lost 4, with 11 bases in between. Germline CDR1 is KGHSH and CDR2 is LQKENI. The CDR3: CASSPIQGGYGYTF. Here the CDR3 DNA reads TGTGCCAGCTCACCAATACAGGGTGGCTATGGCTACACCTTC. Full variable domain (missing parts from reference TRBV18 and TRBJ1-2): NAGVMQNPRHLVRRRGQEARLRCSPMKGHSHVYWYRQLPEEGLKFMVYLQKENIIDESGMPKERFSAEFPKEGPSILRIQQVVRGDSAAYFCASSPIQGGYGYTFGSGTRLTVV.

The chain couples TRBV30 to TRBJ2-5; 14 nucleotides align to TRBD2. This CDR3 spans 16 amino acids. V lost 2 bases and J lost 5; bases outside the gene matches: 7. CDR1 is GTSNPN and CDR2 is SVGIG in the germline V gene (reference sequence). The CDR3 DNA reads as TGTGCCTGGAGTCTTCACGGGACTAGCGGGGGTGAGACCCAGTACTTC. Protein sequence: CAWSLHGTSGGETQYF.

This clone was observed a few times. The genes are TRBV10-3 and TRBJ1-2; 7 bases match TRBD1. Germline-derived CDR1 and CDR2 are ENHRY and SYGVKD. The CDR3 length is 14 residues. V lost 2 bases, J lost 4 bases, and 4 bases stayed unmatched. This CDR3 reads CAISEPDRAYGYTF. CDR3 nucleotides: TGTGCCATCAGTGAGCCCGACAGGGCCTATGGCTACACCTTC.

The rearrangement links TRBV30 to TRBJ2-3, with D maybe TRBD2 (5 bases). In germline, CDR1 is GTSNPN, CDR2 SVGIG (reference sequence). This CDR3 has 14 residues. With 0 bases removed from V and 1 base from J, the gap between germline ends came to 8 bases. The CDR3, as DNA: TGTGCCTGGAGTGTAACCGGGGGCACAGATACGCAGTATTTT. It is translated as CAWSVTGGTDTQYF.

The gene calls are TRBV5-1 and TRBJ2-3; TRBD1 aligns across 8 bases. The CDR3 runs 14 residues. The germline V gene encodes CDR1 SGHRS and CDR2 YFSETQ. Trimming removed 7 bases from V and 0 bases from J; junction bases left unmatched: 4. The chain's CDR3 is CASYRGTSTDTQYF. The CDR3 DNA sequence: TGCGCCAGCTACAGGGGGACCAGCACAGATACGCAGTATTTT.

This clone has just one count. The chain has TRBV30 and TRBJ1-1; no definite D call. The CDR3 extends over 12 amino acids. V gave up 1 base and J gave up 1 base, with 4 bases separating them. Germline CDR1 reads GTSNPN; CDR2 reads SVGIG (reference sequence). The CDR3 region has the DNA TGTGCCTGGAGTGATCGGAACACTGAAGCTTTCTTT. Protein sequence: CAWSDRNTEAFF.

V and J are TRBV5-1 and TRBJ1-1; D may be TRBD1 (5 bases). Trimming left V 0 bases short and J 6 bases short, with 15 bases between. The CDR3 runs to 15 residues. Germline V lookup: CDR1 SGHRS, CDR2 YFSETQ. The CDR3 DNA sequence: TGCGCCAGCAGCTTGGGTCCTCGACAGCGGGCTGAAGCTTTCTTT. Residues: CASSLGPRQRAEAFF.

The chain recombines TRBV5-6 with TRBJ2-3, with unresolved D. The CDR3 is 12 residues long. Germline CDR1 SGHDT, CDR2 YYEEEE. Trimming pared 4 bases from V and 6 bases from J, leaving 9 bases between. Here the CDR3 DNA reads TGTGCCAGCAGCATCCTATTTGATACGCAGTATTTT. It encodes CASSILFDTQYF.

This chain uses TRBV11-2 with TRBJ2-1; 7 bases are shared with TRBD1. V lost 2 bases, J lost 4 bases, and 5 bases stayed unmatched. Per germline, CDR1 SGHAT and CDR2 FQNNGV. The CDR3 has 15 amino acids. The CDR3 DNA reads as TGTGCCAGCAGCTTAATAGGGACAGCATACAATGAGCAGTTCTTC. It translates to CASSLIGTAYNEQFF.

This CDR3 reads CASSRTSGNQETQYF. Written as DNA, the CDR3 is TGTGCCAGCTCAAGGACTAGCGGAAACCAAGAGACCCAGTACTTC. V is TRBV18 and J is TRBJ2-5; 10 bases are a match to TRBD2. Trimming removed 5 bases from V and 0 bases from J; junction bases left unmatched: 3. The CDR3 extends over 15 amino acids. Germline CDR1 and CDR2: KGHSH and LQKENI. The entire variable domain, with the rest obtained from reference TRBV18 and TRBJ2-5, is as follows: NAGVMQNPRHLVRRRGQEARLRCSPMKGHSHVYWYRQLPEEGLKFMVYLQKENIIDESGMPKERFSAEFPKEGPSILRIQQVVRGDSAAYFCASSRTSGNQETQYFGPGTRLLVL.

The rearrangement uses TRBV4-2 and TRBJ2-3, with 13 bases that match TRBD2. Germline CDR1 reads LGHNA; CDR2 reads YNFKEQ. CDR3 length equals 18 residues. The J segment lost 1 base and the V segment lost 2 bases, leaving 6 bases of the junction unmatched. CDR3 amino acids: CASSQPGTSGDRTDTQYF. CDR3 nucleotides: TGTGCCAGCAGCCAACCCGGGACTAGCGGGGATCGCACAGATACGCAGTATTTT.

The chain links TRBV9 to TRBJ2-5; 9 bases fit TRBD2. The CDR3 runs to 15 residues. CDR1 and CDR2 (germline): SGDLS, YYNGEE. V lost 4 bases to trimming and J lost 1 base; unmatched junction nucleotides: 5. The CDR3 is CASSPSGVPQETQYF. The CDR3 nucleotides are TGTGCCAGCAGCCCTAGCGGGGTGCCCCAAGAGACCCAGTACTTC.

The chain carries TRBV19 and TRBJ1-4; D remains unclear. Per germline, CDR1 LNHDA and CDR2 SQIVND (reference sequence). V was trimmed by 5 bases and J by 0 bases, leaving 10 bases between them. This CDR3 comprises 15 residues. The CDR3 region has the DNA TGTGCCAGTAGTGTCTCACATGCAACTAATGAAAAACTGTTTTTT. Residues: CASSVSHATNEKLFF.

The chain combines TRBV7-8 with TRBJ2-3; TRBD1 matches 7 bases. The trim removed 5 bases at V and 5 bases at J, leaving 13 bases unmatched. Germline V gives CDR1 SGHVS, CDR2 FQNEAQ. The CDR3 consists of 16 residues. CDR3 protein: CASSPTSGQSLDTQYF. CDR3 nucleotide sequence: TGTGCCAGCAGCCCAACCTCGGGACAGTCTTTAGATACGCAGTATTTT.